This TCR beta chain was obtained from a study of blood T cells in healthy people across ages. Whole-study results and caveats: There was no known CMV status for donors, so expanded clonotype changes were possibly confounded. Diversity figures based on one million T cells were deemed too low.

A remark on this clonotype: The target antigen is unknown.

Sample-barcoded 5' priming and a J-beta primer mix drove a second PCR of 7 to 11 cycles. One entry per CDR3 protein results from TCRdb running MiXCR on the 5' RACE reads. The sample records approximately 1,000,000 distinct CDR3 sequences, 35% to 45% being singletons. V gave up 0 bases and J gave up 5 bases, with 8 bases separating them. This CDR3 is 15 amino acids long. CDR1 is SGHVS, CDR2 FQNEAQ, per germline. The TCR originated in a man aged 18-30 years in good health. This chain links TRBV7-8 with TRBJ1-6; D unclear. Specimen: blood. CDR3 sequence reads: CASSLAAGDNSPLHF. The CDR3 nucleotides are TGTGCCAGCAGCTTAGCAGCCGGGGATAATTCACCCCTCCACTTT.